This T cell receptor (beta chain) is drawn from a study of tissue T cells after allogeneic stem cell transplantation. Study-level points and caveats: Blood and spleen captured only part of the tissue TCR repertoire. Sampling depth was limited, and the cohort was small and clinically varied.

Only in-frame clones appear in the TCRdb table, and some are missing; sequencing was by immunoSEQ multiplex PCR. This sample has roughly 1,900 clones, with around two fifths found just once. This clone was recorded a few times. As yet, its antigen is unknown. The gene names given are mouse names. Coverage ceases 1 residue before the CDR3 finishes, and the germline J gene fills in the end. Documented time point: mouse harvest day 14 after allogeneic transplant. Mouse grafts combined 10^7 T-cell-depleted bone marrow cells with 10^6 splenic CD5+ T cells. This mouse GVHD model was MHC-mismatched B6 to BALB/c, profiled day 7 or 14. This CDR3 region has 18 residues. CDR1 and CDR2 (germline): KGHTA, FQNQQP.

This rearrangement joins TRBV23 to TRBJ2-3; TRBD2, as called in the table, went unchecked against the DNA. What was sequenced was gut tissue. The sequence came from a female BALB/c mouse given C57BL/6 T cells with graft-versus-host disease after an allogeneic hematopoietic cell transplant. CDR3 DNA (partial): TGCTCCAGCAGTCAATCGCGCTGGGGGGGCGCAGGTGCAGAAACGCTGTAT. This sequence encodes CSSSQSRWGGAGAETLY. The full CDR3 protein is CSSSQSRWGGAGAETLYF.